Shown below are 21 T cell receptor beta chains from a single sample sequenced in a study of T-cell memory formation after mild COVID-19 (dated by TCRdb to about 2021). The library came from 5' RACE. The reads were generated on an Illumina NovaSeq 6000. TCRdb redid the processing of the public reads, applying fastp at Q25 and MiXCR, and retained in-frame beta chains. Entries are consolidated by CDR3 protein sequence, retaining the most common genes and DNA. In this sample the table shows about 350,000 distinct CDR3 sequences, about an eighth of which occur a single time. Approximately 22% of the sample is held by the ten biggest clonotypes. The sample comprised PBMCs or a T cell subset sorted from them (not recorded which). The receptors shown here come from a man aged 18-30 years who had mild COVID-19 (a few samples of this study predate the infection). The sample titles of this study are shuffled in the database, so cell type and time point are left out; the donor was told from shared clones.

This rearrangement joins TRBV15 to TRBJ1-4; D ambiguous. Germline CDR1 and CDR2: LNHNV and YYDKDF (reference sequence). The ends were cut back, 5 bases at V and 14 bases at J, with 15 bases in the middle. The CDR3 spans 12 residues. CDR3 nucleotides: TGTGCCACCAGCTTTTCTAAACGGGCCCTGTTTTTT. Its translation is CATSFSKRALFF.

This chain uses TRBV7-9 with TRBJ2-3, with TRBD2 as a possible D gene (5 bases). CDR1 is SEHNR and CDR2 is FQNEAQ in the germline V gene (reference sequence). The CDR3 runs to 15 residues. Trimming took off 4 bases at V and 0 bases at J, with 11 bases between the two ends. The CDR3 nucleotides read TGTGCCAGCAGCTCGTGGGGAGCTAGCACAGATACGCAGTATTTT. It is translated as CASSSWGASTDTQYF.

This clonotype was counted ten times or more. The chain uses TRBV5-6 and TRBJ1-1, with a tentative D call TRBD1 (5 bases). The CDR3 loop spans 13 amino acids. Germline CDR1 and CDR2: SGHDT and YYEEEE. V lost 7 bases and J lost 1, with 11 bases in between. CDR3 nucleotide sequence: TGTGCCAGCCCTGGGACGGGGAACACTGAAGCTTTCTTT. Its translation is CASPGTGNTEAFF.

The rearrangement uses TRBV19 and TRBJ2-1; D is unclear. The CDR3 has 15 amino acids. Deletions cut 3 bases from V and 0 bases from J, with 9 bases between. Looked up from germline, CDR1 is LNHDA and CDR2 is SQIVND (reference sequence). In DNA form, the CDR3 reads TGTGCCAGTAGTATGGGCCGGAGCTCCTACAATGAGCAGTTCTTC. This sequence encodes CASSMGRSSYNEQFF.

This clonotype was counted a few times. Compared with germline, one end of the junction differs, possibly owing to a read error. This chain uses TRBV12-3 or TRBV12-4 with TRBJ2-1; D uncertain. This CDR3 spans 13 amino acids. The CDR3 coding sequence is TGTGCCAGCAGTTTGCTTGGCTACGATGAGCAGTTCTTC. Its protein product is CASSLLGYDEQFF.

V usage is TRBV2 and J usage is TRBJ2-5; 9 bases match TRBD2. The germline gives CDR1 SNHLY, CDR2 FYNNEI. V was clipped by 6 bases and J by 5 bases; unmatched bases: 7. This CDR3 contains 14 residues. The CDR3 loop reads CASRAGTSWETQYF. CDR3 coding DNA: TGTGCCAGCAGGGCCGGGACTAGCTGGGAGACCCAGTACTTC.

This clonotype was seen a handful of times. V is TRBV4-2 and J is TRBJ2-1; D gene unclear. The CDR3 runs 16 residues. V was shortened by 0 bases and J by 2 bases, with 11 bases between the two germline ends. In germline, CDR1 is LGHNA, CDR2 YNFKEQ. The CDR3 coding sequence is TGTGCCAGCAGCCAAGAAGCCTTGCCAACCTACAATGAGCAGTTCTTC. Translation gives CASSQEALPTYNEQFF.

V gene TRBV4-1 combines with J gene TRBJ1-5, with D unresolved. The germline V gene encodes CDR1 MGHRA and CDR2 YSYEKL. This CDR3 is 14 amino acids long. Trimming shortened V by 1 base and J by 9 bases, and 13 bases separated the two germline ends. DNA of the CDR3: TGCGCCAGCAGCCAAGTGTTCGCCCTTCGGCCCCAGCATTTT. This sequence encodes CASSQVFALRPQHF.

Here the CDR3 reads CASSFFSGDAFF. The CDR3 DNA sequence: TGTGCCAGCAGTTTTTTTTCAGGGGATGCTTTCTTT. The V call is TRBV12-3 or TRBV12-4, the J call TRBJ1-1; TRBD1 is a possible D gene (6 bases). The V and J ends lost 3 bases and 11 bases respectively, with 13 bases between them. The CDR3 totals 12 residues.

The chain links TRBV4-3 to TRBJ2-1; possible D gene TRBD2, 5 bases. Between the trimmed V and J ends, which lost 8 bases and 5 bases, there was a span of 19 bases. This CDR3 has 15 residues. Germline CDR1 LGHNA, CDR2 YSLEER. The CDR3 loop reads CASSTRAAEDNEQFF. CDR3 bases: TGCGCCAGCTCAACTCGAGCGGCCGAAGACAATGAGCAGTTCTTC.

In this sample, this clonotype turned up many times. V gene TRBV7-2 combines with J gene TRBJ2-1, with 7 positions matching TRBD2. The CDR3 consists of 13 residues. The V gene end was trimmed by 5 bases and the J gene end by 6 bases; junction bases not matched to a gene: 4. In germline, CDR1 is SGHTA, CDR2 FQGNSA. In DNA, the CDR3 is TGTGCCAGCAGCCGCGGGACTACCAATGAGCAGTTCTTC. This encodes CASSRGTTNEQFF.

The chain is built from TRBV3-1 and TRBJ1-2; D remains ambiguous. V lost 1 base and J lost 6, with 12 bases in between. The germline CDR1 and CDR2 sequences are LGHDT and YNNKEL (reference sequence). The CDR3 has 14 amino acids. The CDR3 here is CASSQGGEDDGYTF. CDR3 coding DNA: TGTGCCAGCAGCCAAGGAGGTGAAGACGATGGCTACACCTTC.

This clonotype was observed a few times. The gene calls are TRBV11-2 and TRBJ2-3, with 11 bases identical to TRBD2. The CDR3 spans 16 residues. The V gene's germline CDR1 is SGHAT and CDR2 FQNNGV. Trimming cost V 4 bases and J 1 base; bases outside gene matches: 4. This CDR3 is CASSSSGGTRTDTQYF. CDR3 bases: TGTGCCAGCAGCTCTAGCGGGGGGACTCGCACAGATACGCAGTATTTT.

This clonotype was found a few times. The V gene is TRBV7-9, the J gene TRBJ2-5; unclear D gene. This CDR3 is built from 13 residues. From germline, CDR1 is SEHNR and CDR2 FQNEAQ (reference sequence). V shed 7 bases and J shed 2 bases, with 11 bases lying between them. CDR3 in amino acids: CASTPTDQETQYF. The CDR3 bases are TGTGCCAGCACCCCGACGGATCAAGAGACCCAGTACTTC.

This clonotype was seen more than once but under ten times. This chain connects TRBV10-3 to TRBJ2-7; 7 bases fit TRBD1. CDR1 ENHRY and CDR2 SYGVKD come from the germline V gene. This CDR3 spans 14 amino acids. J gave up 3 bases and V 2 bases, and 4 bases lay outside the gene matches. The CDR3 DNA sequence: TGTGCCATCAGTGAGACCACAGGGGTCTACGAGCAGTACGTC. Its translation: CAISETTGVYEQYV.

This clonotype was seen only a few times. This chain joins TRBV12-3 or TRBV12-4 and TRBJ2-7; TRBD1 or TRBD2 may be the D gene (6 bases each). This CDR3 has 15 residues. Trimming stripped 2 bases from V and 7 bases from J, with 18 bases between. This chain's CDR3 is CASSLRLGGAGEQYV. The CDR3 nucleotides are TGTGCCAGCAGTTTAAGGTTGGGGGGCGCGGGGGAGCAGTACGTC.

The rearrangement joins TRBV12-3 or TRBV12-4 to TRBJ2-5; the D gene is possibly TRBD2 (5 bases). This CDR3 has 13 amino acids. V was cut by 7 bases and J by 9 bases, with 18 bases left in between. CDR3 bases: TGTGCCAGCACCCTGGGAGTAGCTGGGGCCCAGTACTTC. Amino acid sequence: CASTLGVAGAQYF.

The chain carries TRBV20-1 and TRBJ1-2, with D uncertain. CDR1 and CDR2 from the germline V gene are DFQATT and SNEGSKA (reference sequence). The CDR3 is 11 residues long. With 7 bases removed from V and 2 bases from J, the gap between germline ends came to 8 bases. Here the CDR3 reads CSVWGNYGYTF. CDR3 DNA sequence: TGCAGTGTTTGGGGAAACTATGGCTACACCTTC.

This clonotype was counted many times. The genes are TRBV7-6 and TRBJ2-1, with 8 nucleotides matching TRBD2. With 1 base clipped from V and 0 bases from J, the junction kept 8 bases outside the gene matches. The CDR3 is 18 amino acids. Looked up from germline, CDR1 is SGHVS and CDR2 is FNYEAQ. The CDR3 DNA sequence: TGTGCCAGCAGCTTAGGACCCCTAGCGGGTGACTCCTACAATGAGCAGTTCTTC. It is translated as CASSLGPLAGDSYNEQFF.

This chain joins TRBV12-3 or TRBV12-4 and TRBJ1-1; 7 bases agree with TRBD1. Unmatched junction bases numbered 15, after V lost 5 bases and J lost 6 bases. The CDR3 is made up of 16 amino acids. The CDR3: CASSPHHGTAVPEAFF. CDR3 nucleotide sequence: TGTGCCAGCAGTCCACACCACGGGACAGCCGTCCCTGAAGCTTTCTTT.

The CDR3 spells CASSYRQGQETQYF. The CDR3, as DNA: TGTGCCAGCAGCTATAGACAGGGCCAAGAGACCCAGTACTTC. The gene calls are TRBV7-2 and TRBJ2-5; 7 bases agree with TRBD1. After removal of 4 bases from V and 1 base from J, the junction contained 3 bases not matched to a gene. The CDR3 has 14 residues. Germline V gene data show CDR1 as SGHTA and CDR2 as FQGNSA.